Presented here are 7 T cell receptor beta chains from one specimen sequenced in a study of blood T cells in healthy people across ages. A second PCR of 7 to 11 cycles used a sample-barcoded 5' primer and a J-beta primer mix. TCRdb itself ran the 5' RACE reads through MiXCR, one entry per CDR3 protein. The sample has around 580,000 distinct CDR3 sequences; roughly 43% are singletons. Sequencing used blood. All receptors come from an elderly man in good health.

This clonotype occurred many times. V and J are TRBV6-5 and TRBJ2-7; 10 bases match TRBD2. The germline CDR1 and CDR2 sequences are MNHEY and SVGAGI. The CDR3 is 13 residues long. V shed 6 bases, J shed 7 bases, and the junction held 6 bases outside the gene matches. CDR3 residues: CASSQLAGREQYF. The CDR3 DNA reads TGTGCCAGCAGCCAACTAGCGGGAAGGGAGCAGTACTTC.

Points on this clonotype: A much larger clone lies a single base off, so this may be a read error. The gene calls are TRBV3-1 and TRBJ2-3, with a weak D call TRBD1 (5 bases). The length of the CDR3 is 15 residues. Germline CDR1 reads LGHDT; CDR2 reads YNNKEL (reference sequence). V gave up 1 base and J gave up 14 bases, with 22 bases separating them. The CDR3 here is CASSQGDSWIVGRYF. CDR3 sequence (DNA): TGTGCCAGCAGCCAAGGGGATTCCTGGATTGTGGGGCGGTATTTT.

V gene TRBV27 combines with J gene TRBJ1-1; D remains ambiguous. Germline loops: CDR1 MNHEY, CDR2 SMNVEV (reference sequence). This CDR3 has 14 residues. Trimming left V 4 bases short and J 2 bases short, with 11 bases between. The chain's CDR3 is CASSWTTDNTEAFF. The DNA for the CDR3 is TGTGCCAGCAGTTGGACGACGGATAACACTGAAGCTTTCTTT.

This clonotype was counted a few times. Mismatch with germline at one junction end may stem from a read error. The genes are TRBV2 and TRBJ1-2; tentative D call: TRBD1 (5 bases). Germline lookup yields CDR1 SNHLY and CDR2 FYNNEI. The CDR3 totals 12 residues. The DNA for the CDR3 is TGCGCCACGCGAGGAGGGGCGGTTGGCTACACCTTC. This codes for CATRGGAVGYTF.

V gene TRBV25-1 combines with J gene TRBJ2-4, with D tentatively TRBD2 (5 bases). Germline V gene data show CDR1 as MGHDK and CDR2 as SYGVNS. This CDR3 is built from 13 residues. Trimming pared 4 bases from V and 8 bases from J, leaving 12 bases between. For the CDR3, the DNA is TGTGCCAGCAGTGTGTCTGGGAGAGACATTCAGTACTTC. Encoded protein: CASSVSGRDIQYF.

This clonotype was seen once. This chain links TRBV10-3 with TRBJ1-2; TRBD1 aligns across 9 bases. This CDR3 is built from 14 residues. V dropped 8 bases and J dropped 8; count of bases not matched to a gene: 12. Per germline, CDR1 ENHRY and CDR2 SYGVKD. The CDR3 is CAIGTRDRDRGYTF. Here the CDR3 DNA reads TGTGCCATCGGAACCAGGGACAGGGATCGGGGCTACACCTTC.

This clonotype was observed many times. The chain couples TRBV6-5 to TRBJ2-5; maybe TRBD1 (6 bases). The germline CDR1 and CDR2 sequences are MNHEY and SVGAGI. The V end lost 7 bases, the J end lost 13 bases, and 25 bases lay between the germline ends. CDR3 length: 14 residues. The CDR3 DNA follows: TGTGCCAGCACGAGAACAGGGCGTCTTGGATCCCCGTACTTC. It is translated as CASTRTGRLGSPYF.